Given below is one T cell receptor beta chain in context. Its cognate antigen is unknown. This entry is derived from a study of blood T cells in healthy people across ages. Study-wide findings and caveats: With age, beta diversity per million T cells declined roughly linearly, significantly by about 37. There were more naive CD4+ cells and higher diversity in long-lived donors than in aged donors.

V was cut by 5 bases and J by 5 bases, with 13 bases left in between. The V gene's germline CDR1 is MNHEY and CDR2 SVGAGI. The CDR3 consists of 14 residues. PCR was performed a second time for roughly 7 to 12 cycles using a sample-barcoded 5' primer and a J-beta primer mix. One entry per CDR3 protein, called by TCRdb with MiXCR from the 5' RACE reads. This table holds 750,000 to 950,000 distinct CDR3 sequences, around a quarter found once. Another study also made use of these data, one on T cells of mothers and their children. From that paper: cDNA was made from all extracted RNA, around 1.5 ug per 15 ul.

The clonotype was recovered from a boy younger than 18 in good health. Sequenced input: blood. The gene calls are TRBV6-5 and TRBJ1-5; D unresolved. CDR3 region: CASSETGGHQPQHF. The CDR3 DNA sequence: TGTGCCAGCAGTGAGACGGGCGGGCATCAGCCCCAGCATTTT.